The present entry profiles one T cell receptor beta chain with its context. Its antigen is still unknown. Sample-barcoded 5' priming and a J-beta primer mix drove a second PCR of 7 to 11 cycles. At least 2.5 million CDR3-containing paired-end reads were obtained per sample. TCRdb reprocessed the 5' RACE reads via MiXCR and lists one record per CDR3 protein. The table shows 550,000 to 800,000 distinct CDR3 sequences, with roughly 21% occurring only once. Looked up from germline, CDR1 is SGHTA and CDR2 is FQGNSA. The CDR3 contains 16 residues. V was shortened by 0 bases and J by 8 bases, with 14 bases between the two germline ends. The sample comes from a study of blood T cells in healthy people across ages. Study-wide results and limits: With age, beta diversity per million T cells declined roughly linearly, significantly by 35 to 40.

The sequence derives from a man in his sixties or seventies in good health. Material: blood. The chain has TRBV7-2 and TRBJ1-6, with D tentatively TRBD1 (6 bases). The CDR3 is CASSLAGPGVDSPLHF. CDR3 coding DNA: TGTGCCAGCAGCTTAGCAGGGCCAGGGGTGGATTCACCCCTCCACTTT.